This TCR beta chain was observed in a study of beta chain features in type 1 diabetes. Study findings and constraints: Patients with Type 1 diabetes showed moderately but significantly shorter TCRB CDR3s in all four CD4+ subsets. Fewer insertions but more deletions were seen at VDJ junctions in type 1 diabetes patients.

This CDR3 contains 16 residues. CDR1 is GTSNPN, CDR2 SVGIG, per germline (reference sequence). The V gene lost 0 bases and the J gene lost 6 bases, with 15 bases spanning the gap. Cell sorting via CD45RO/CCR7/CD25/CD127/CD95/CD27 was performed to obtain CD4+ naive, central memory, regulatory and stem cell-like memory cells. Each sorted population was over 98% pure. The investigators reverse transcribed all of the isolated RNA, so they sequenced expressed TCRB transcripts. Millions of reads, on average, came from each naive, central memory and regulatory T cell sample. Assay used: immunoSEQ multiplex PCR; TCRdb lists only in-frame clones, some missing. The table includes under 300,000 clones, roughly 10% detected once. About this clone: Antigen unknown.

This TCR was sampled from a man aged 25 to 45 with type 1 diabetes. The sample was naive CD4+ T cells from blood. The rearrangement links TRBV30 to TRBJ1-6; D not certain. CDR3 residues: CAWSVLSGVINSPLHF. CDR3 bases: TGTGCCTGGAGTGTACTATCCGGGGTGATTAATTCACCCCTCCACTTT.